These 27 T cell receptor beta chains came from one sample sequenced in a study of T cells in Graves' hyperthyroidism and ophthalmopathy. Amplified TCR beta CDR3 regions came from RNA transcripts. The primer set for the first-round RT-PCR of the TCR CDR3 was HTBI. TCRdb reprocessed the multiplex PCR reads via MiXCR and lists one record per CDR3 protein. The sample holds 250,000 to 400,000 distinct CDR3 sequences, roughly 15% seen once. The specimen sequenced was blood. Every receptor here comes from a woman aged 40 to 55 with Graves' ophthalmopathy.

CDR3 sequence reads: CASSLSSPGGSPLHF. The CDR3 coding sequence is TGTGCCAGCAGCTTAAGTTCCCCGGGAGGTTCACCCCTCCACTTT. This chain uses TRBV7-2 with TRBJ1-6; D gene unclear. There are 15 residues in the CDR3. The V gene's germline CDR1 is SGHTA and CDR2 FQGNSA. With 2 bases removed from V and 9 bases from J, the gap between germline ends came to 14 bases.

The chain carries TRBV7-2 and TRBJ2-7; 11 positions match TRBD2. This CDR3 is 15 amino acids long. The trim removed 6 bases at V and 5 bases at J, leaving 9 bases unmatched. The germline V gene has CDR1 SGHTA and CDR2 FQGNSA. Here the CDR3 reads CASRPSSGRRDEQYF. Here the CDR3 DNA reads TGTGCCAGCAGGCCCTCTAGCGGGAGGCGGGACGAGCAGTACTTC.

This clonotype was seen a handful of times. This chain uses TRBV19 with TRBJ2-3; D is uncertain. Looked up from germline, CDR1 is LNHDA and CDR2 is SQIVND (reference sequence). The CDR3 covers 15 residues. Trimming removed 2 bases at V and 0 bases at J, with 9 bases between. This CDR3 is CASSISWDSTDTQYF. CDR3 nucleotide sequence: TGTGCCAGTAGTATATCATGGGATAGCACAGATACGCAGTATTTT.

This clonotype was seen ten or more times. The genes are TRBV28 and TRBJ2-5; TRBD1 matches 8 bases. J lost 2 bases, V lost 6 bases, and 5 bases had no gene match. In germline, CDR1 is MDHEN, CDR2 SYDVKM. The CDR3 length is 14 residues. CDR3 coding DNA: TGTGCCAGCAGAGTTCGGACAGGGCAAGAGACCCAGTACTTC. This gives the protein CASRVRTGQETQYF.

The chain uses TRBV5-6 and TRBJ1-2; D uncertain. This CDR3 spans 14 amino acids. Trimming cost V 4 bases and J 7 bases, with 17 bases left between them. Germline values: CDR1 SGHDT, CDR2 YYEEEE. The CDR3 nucleotides read TGTGCCAGCAGCCCGAGAAGGGAGGTTGCTGGCTACACCTTC. It yields the protein CASSPRREVAGYTF.

This clonotype has ten or more counts. The genes are TRBV20-1 and TRBJ2-1; the match to TRBD2 covers 9 bases. CDR1 is DFQATT and CDR2 is SNEGSKA in the germline V gene (reference sequence). There are 15 residues in the CDR3. The junction had 9 bases not matched to a gene; V was cut back by 5 bases and J by 4 bases. In DNA, the CDR3 is TGCAGTGCTCGTTCTAGCGGGGTCGCTTACAATGAGCAGTTCTTC. Encoded protein: CSARSSGVAYNEQFF.

This clonotype has at least ten counts. The chain joins TRBV11-2 to TRBJ2-5; 8 bases match TRBD2. The CDR3 has 15 residues. Per the germline V gene, CDR1 is SGHAT and CDR2 is FQNNGV. The V and J ends lost 5 bases and 4 bases, in that order; junction bases with no gene match: 9. This CDR3 is CASSPSGGAAETQYF. The DNA for the CDR3 is TGTGCCAGCAGCCCCTCGGGGGGGGCTGCAGAGACCCAGTACTTC.

This clonotype has at least ten counts. The rearrangement uses TRBV6-5 and TRBJ2-2; D is unclear. Deletions cut 7 bases from V and 6 bases from J, with 15 bases between. The CDR3 covers 14 residues. CDR1 and CDR2 from the germline V gene are MNHEY and SVGAGI. For the CDR3, the DNA is TGTGCCAGCAATCCACTTAGGGAATCCGGGGAGCTGTTTTTT. Protein product: CASNPLRESGELFF.

About this clonotype: A read error may be the cause here, since a much bigger clone is one base away. As DNA, the CDR3 is TGTGCCAGCGGCCCTGGGACTAGCGTTCTATCGGGGGAGACCCAGTACTTC. This translates into CASGPGTSVLSGETQYF. This sequence joins TRBV11-2 and TRBJ2-5; TRBD2 agrees at 10 bases. CDR1 and CDR2 from the germline V gene are SGHAT and FQNNGV. J was trimmed by 5 bases and V by 8 bases; bases with no gene match: 17. The CDR3 is made up of 17 amino acids.

At least ten counts were recorded for this clonotype. The chain couples TRBV11-1 to TRBJ1-1; D unclear. V dropped 5 bases and J dropped 3 bases, with 10 bases sitting between them. Germline V lookup: CDR1 SGHAT, CDR2 FQDESV (reference sequence). The CDR3 is 13 residues long. This CDR3 reads CASSPQSDTEAFF. Written as DNA, the CDR3 is TGTGCCAGCAGCCCACAGAGCGACACTGAAGCTTTCTTT.

This clonotype was counted at least ten times. V and J are TRBV28 and TRBJ2-5; D is ambiguous. This CDR3 comprises 12 residues. The V and J ends lost 4 bases and 5 bases respectively, with 8 bases between them. Germline V CDR1 and CDR2: MDHEN, SYDVKM. The CDR3 DNA is TGTGCCAGCAGTTCCCAGGACGAGACCCAGTACTTC. This codes for CASSSQDETQYF.

This clonotype has a handful of counts. The rearrangement joins TRBV2 to TRBJ2-7, with D possibly matching TRBD1 (5 bases). Trimming removed 6 bases at V and 1 base at J, with 10 bases between. From germline, CDR1 is SNHLY and CDR2 FYNNEI. This CDR3 has 13 amino acids. For the CDR3, the DNA is TGTGCCAGCAGGGCCACAGGATCCTACGAGCAGTACTTC. Its protein is CASRATGSYEQYF.

The chain has TRBV11-1 and TRBJ2-6, with D hard to call. The V and J ends lost 1 base and 0 bases respectively, with 7 bases between them. Germline values: CDR1 SGHAT, CDR2 FQDESV (reference sequence). This CDR3 has 16 amino acids. DNA for the CDR3: TGTGCCAGCAGCTTAGGACTGAACTCTGGGGCCAACGTCCTGACTTTC. This codes for CASSLGLNSGANVLTF.

The chain recombines TRBV19 with TRBJ1-6, with TRBD1 as a possible D gene (5 bases). The CDR3 spans 12 residues. Deletions cut 8 bases from V and 14 bases from J, with 16 bases between. Germline CDR1 and CDR2: LNHDA and SQIVND (reference sequence). The chain's CDR3 is CASSTGVGALHF. The CDR3 DNA follows: TGTGCCAGTTCGACGGGGGTGGGAGCCCTCCACTTT.

The table lists this clonotype with a few counts. This chain joins TRBV20-1 and TRBJ2-5; D perhaps matches TRBD2 (7 bases). Trimming removed 3 bases at V and 7 bases at J, with 21 bases between. Germline V gives CDR1 DFQATT, CDR2 SNEGSKA (reference sequence). The CDR3 has 15 residues. The CDR3 coding sequence is TGCAGTGCTAGGGGGGGGGGCGGGTCGGTCGGGACCCAGTACTTC. This translates into CSARGGGGSVGTQYF.

A word on this clonotype: A much larger clone is a single base away; this may be a read error. V usage is TRBV6-5 and J usage is TRBJ2-1; D is undetermined. The CDR3 sequence is 13 residues long. Germline assignment: CDR1 MNHEY and CDR2 SVGAGI. The V end lost 2 bases, the J end lost 8 bases, and 10 bases lay between the germline ends. In nucleotides, the CDR3 is TGTGCCAGCAGTTACATTAGTCTGGATGAGCAGTTCTTC. Protein product: CASSYISLDEQFF.

This clonotype came up many times. This chain links TRBV19 with TRBJ1-5; D unresolved. CDR3 length equals 15 residues. Trimming pared 3 bases from V and 0 bases from J, leaving 9 bases between. The germline gives CDR1 LNHDA, CDR2 SQIVND (reference sequence). CDR3 DNA: TGTGCCAGTAGTATTGTCCGGTATAGCAATCAGCCCCAGCATTTT. The encoded protein is CASSIVRYSNQPQHF. Using reference TRBV19 and TRBJ1-5 for the parts outside the CDR3, the full variable domain is DGGITQSPKYLFRKEGQNVTLSCEQNLNHDAMYWYRQDPGQGLRLIYYSQIVNDFQKGDIAEGYSVSREKKESFPLTVTSAQKNPTAFYLCASSIVRYSNQPQHFGDGTRLSIL.

In this sample, this clonotype turned up a few times. V and J are TRBV29-1 and TRBJ2-3, with 9 bases lining up with TRBD1. The germline V gene encodes CDR1 SQVTM and CDR2 ANQGSEA. The CDR3 runs to 15 residues. V was clipped by 5 bases and J by 5 bases; unmatched bases: 11. CDR3 amino acids: CSVMITGGFGDTQYF. The CDR3 coding sequence is TGCAGCGTTATGATCACAGGGGGCTTCGGAGATACGCAGTATTTT.

This clonotype was recorded many times. The CDR3 sequence: CASSPRDSNQPQHF. CDR3 in DNA: TGTGCCAGCAGTCCCCGGGACAGCAATCAGCCCCAGCATTTT. The V and J genes are TRBV27 and TRBJ1-5, with a possible D match to TRBD1 (5 bases). V shed 5 bases and J shed 1 base, with 9 bases lying between them. Germline CDR1 reads MNHEY; CDR2 reads SMNVEV (reference sequence). The CDR3 is 14 residues long.

This clonotype was counted ten times or more. The chain employs TRBV10-3 and TRBJ2-7, with 9 nucleotides matching TRBD1. The CDR3 spans 11 residues. CDR1 is ENHRY, CDR2 SYGVKD, per germline. With 8 bases clipped from V and 5 bases from J, the junction kept 1 base outside the gene matches. For the CDR3, the DNA is TGTGCCATCGGGGACAGGGACGAGCAGTACTTC. It is translated as CAIGDRDEQYF.

This clonotype has at least ten counts. This chain connects TRBV29-1 to TRBJ1-1; 9 bases map to TRBD1. Germline CDR1 is SQVTM and CDR2 is ANQGSEA. The CDR3 is made up of 14 amino acids. J was trimmed by 3 bases and V by 1 base; bases with no gene match: 3. The CDR3 reads CSVEGDRDDTEAFF. CDR3 in DNA: TGCAGCGTTGAAGGGGACAGGGACGACACTGAAGCTTTCTTT.

This clonotype was observed at least ten times. The J gene is TRBJ2-5, the V gene TRBV2; D possibly corresponds to TRBD2 (6 bases). The ends were cut back, 6 bases at V and 0 bases at J, with 14 bases in the middle. Germline CDR1 SNHLY, CDR2 FYNNEI. This CDR3 contains 15 residues. The CDR3 is CASRWGGAYQETQYF. Written as DNA, the CDR3 is TGTGCCAGCAGGTGGGGCGGGGCTTACCAAGAGACCCAGTACTTC. The full variable domain, in which reference TRBV2 and TRBJ2-5 provide the parts outside the CDR3, is EPEVTQTPSHQVTQMGQEVILRCVPISNHLYFYWYRQILGQKVEFLVSFYNNEISEKSEIFDDQFSVERPDGSNFTLKIRSTKLEDSAMYFCASRWGGAYQETQYFGPGTRLLVL.

This clonotype has at least ten counts. This chain joins TRBV2 and TRBJ1-5; no reliable D call. This CDR3 has 12 residues. Per the germline V gene, CDR1 is SNHLY and CDR2 is FYNNEI. V dropped 4 bases and J dropped 3 bases, with 4 bases sitting between them. CDR3 in DNA: TGTGCCAGCAGTGGGAACAATCAGCCCCAGCATTTT. It codes for CASSGNNQPQHF.

The table lists this clonotype with many counts. This chain connects TRBV7-9 to TRBJ1-4; weak D call: TRBD1 (6 bases). Germline-derived CDR1 and CDR2 are SEHNR and FQNEAQ (reference sequence). The CDR3 covers 11 residues. Trimming cost V 7 bases and J 10 bases, with 10 bases left between them. The CDR3 bases are TGTGCCAGCACTGAACAGGGAAAACTGTTTTTT. This encodes CASTEQGKLFF.

The rearrangement uses TRBV28 and TRBJ2-5; 10 nucleotides match TRBD1. V trimming: 3 bases; J trimming: 3 bases; junction bases outside the gene matches: 7. Looked up from germline, CDR1 is MDHEN and CDR2 is SYDVKM. This CDR3 comprises 16 residues. CDR3 amino acids: CASSLRGQGREETQYF. The CDR3 coding sequence is TGTGCCAGCAGTTTGCGGGGACAGGGGAGAGAAGAGACCCAGTACTTC.

This clonotype was detected many times. The chain uses TRBV6-1 and TRBJ2-6, with D unresolved. V lost 4 bases, J lost 2 bases, and 9 bases lay in between. Germline loops: CDR1 MNHNS, CDR2 SASEGT. CDR3 length: 15 residues. CDR3 protein: CASSAHMTGANVLTF. CDR3 nucleotide sequence: TGTGCCAGCAGTGCACACATGACTGGGGCCAACGTCCTGACTTTC.

V and J are TRBV4-1 and TRBJ2-1; 8 bases are shared with TRBD1. V was pared by 2 bases and J by 0 bases, with 6 bases of the junction left unmatched. CDR3 length: 17 residues. Per germline, CDR1 MGHRA and CDR2 YSYEKL. As DNA, the CDR3 is TGCGCCAGCAGCCAACCTCGACAGGGGAGCTCCTACAATGAGCAGTTCTTC. Protein sequence: CASSQPRQGSSYNEQFF.